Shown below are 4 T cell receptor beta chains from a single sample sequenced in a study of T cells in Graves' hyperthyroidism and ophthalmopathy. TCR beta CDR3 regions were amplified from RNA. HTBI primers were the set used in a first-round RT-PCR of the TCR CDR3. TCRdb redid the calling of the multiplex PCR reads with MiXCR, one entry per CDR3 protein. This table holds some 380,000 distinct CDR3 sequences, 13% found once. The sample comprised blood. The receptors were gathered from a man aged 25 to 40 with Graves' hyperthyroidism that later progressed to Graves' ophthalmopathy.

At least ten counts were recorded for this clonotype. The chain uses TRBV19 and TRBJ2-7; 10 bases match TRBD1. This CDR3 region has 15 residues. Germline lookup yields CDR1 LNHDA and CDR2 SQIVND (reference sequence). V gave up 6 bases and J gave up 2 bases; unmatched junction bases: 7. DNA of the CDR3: TGTGCCAGTAGCTCCGGGACAGGGGCGACCTACGAGCAGTACTTC. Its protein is CASSSGTGATYEQYF.

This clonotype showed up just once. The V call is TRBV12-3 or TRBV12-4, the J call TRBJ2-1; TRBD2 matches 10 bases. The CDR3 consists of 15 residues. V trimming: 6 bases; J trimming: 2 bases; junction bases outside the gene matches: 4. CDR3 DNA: TGTGCCAGCAGAAGGACTAGCGGAGCCTACAATGAGCAGTTCTTC. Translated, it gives CASRRTSGAYNEQFF.

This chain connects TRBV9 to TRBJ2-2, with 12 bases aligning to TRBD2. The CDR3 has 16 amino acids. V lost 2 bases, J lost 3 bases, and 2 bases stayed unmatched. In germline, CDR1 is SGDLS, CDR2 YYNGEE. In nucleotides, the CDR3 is TGTGCCAGCAGCGTGCGGACTAGCGGGGACACCGGGGAGCTGTTTTTT. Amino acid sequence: CASSVRTSGDTGELFF.

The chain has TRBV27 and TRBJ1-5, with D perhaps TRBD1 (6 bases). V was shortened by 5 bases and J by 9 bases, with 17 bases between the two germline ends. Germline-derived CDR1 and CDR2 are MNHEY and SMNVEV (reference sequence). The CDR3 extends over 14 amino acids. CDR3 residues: CASSQNTGTGPQHF. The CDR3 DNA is TGTGCCAGCAGTCAAAACACAGGGACGGGGCCCCAGCATTTT.